One sample yielded the 6 T cell receptor beta chains listed below, sequenced in a study of blood T cells in healthy people across ages. Using a J-beta primer mix together with a sample-barcoded 5' primer, a second PCR was run for roughly 6 to 12 cycles. TCRdb fed the 5' RACE reads into MiXCR, producing one record per CDR3 protein. The sample has 700,000 or so distinct CDR3 sequences; around 38% are singletons. The sequencing sample was made of blood. The source of these receptors is an elderly man in good health.

J is TRBJ2-2 and V is TRBV12-3 or TRBV12-4, with 8 bases matching TRBD2. The CDR3 runs 15 residues. V dropped 5 bases and J dropped 7; count of bases not matched to a gene: 9. The CDR3 DNA is TGTGCCAGCAGTACCCCGGAGCGGGAGCTCGGGGAGCTGTTTTTT. This sequence encodes CASSTPERELGELFF.

The chain joins TRBV10-2 to TRBJ1-1; D unclear. Trimming pared 4 bases from V and 2 bases from J, leaving 8 bases between. CDR1 and CDR2 (germline): WSHSY, SAAADI. This CDR3 contains 13 residues. The CDR3: CASSGHSNTEAFF. DNA of the CDR3: TGCGCCAGCAGTGGACACTCAAACACTGAAGCTTTCTTT.

About this clonotype itself: Just one base apart from a much larger clone, this may be a read error. The chain links TRBV29-1 to TRBJ2-5, with TRBD1 identical over 7 bases. The CDR3 consists of 15 residues. With V trimmed by 4 bases and J by 11 bases, 19 bases remained unmatched. Germline V gene sequence: CDR1 SQVTM, CDR2 ANQGSEA. CDR3 sequence reads: CSVGGTDASTVGQYF. The CDR3 DNA sequence: TGCAGCGTTGGGGGGACAGATGCTTCAACAGTCGGGCAGTACTTC.

V gene TRBV12-3 or TRBV12-4 combines with J gene TRBJ1-2, with 9 bases fitting TRBD1. The V segment lost 6 bases and the J segment 6 bases; nucleotides outside the gene matches: 8. This CDR3 region has 14 residues. The CDR3 here is CASRPHRGQHGYTF. CDR3 bases: TGTGCCAGCAGGCCCCACAGGGGGCAACATGGCTACACCTTC.

V and J are TRBV12-3 or TRBV12-4 and TRBJ2-3; the match to TRBD2 covers 7 bases. Germline trimming cut 2 bases from V and 4 bases from J; bases unmatched to any gene: 9. This CDR3 is built from 16 residues. This CDR3 is CASSLRTRGRADTQYF. Written as DNA, the CDR3 is TGTGCCAGCAGTTTAAGGACTAGAGGGAGAGCAGATACGCAGTATTTT.

This clonotype was observed many times. The chain is built from TRBV29-1 and TRBJ2-5; TRBD2 matches at 8 bases. Germline V gene lookup returns CDR1 SQVTM and CDR2 ANQGSEA. The CDR3 has 16 amino acids. Unmatched junction bases numbered 8, after V lost 0 bases and J lost 2 bases. The CDR3 sequence: CSVEDPTSGGQETQYF. DNA of the CDR3: TGCAGCGTTGAAGATCCCACTAGCGGTGGGCAAGAGACCCAGTACTTC.